These 25 T cell receptor beta chains share one sample of origin, sequenced in a study of monozygotic twins with inflammatory bowel disease. From the 5' RACE reads, TCRdb lists one entry per CDR3 protein and no DNA. This listing includes some 130,000 distinct CDR3 sequences. Material: blood. The receptors stem from a human donor with ulcerative colitis or Crohn's disease, or a healthy co-twin of an affected twin (not recorded which).

The CDR3 region is CASSSMRGTASYEQYF. This sequence joins TRBV18 and TRBJ2-7; as DNA is missing, the TRBD1 call by TCRdb cannot be tested. The CDR3 is 16 amino acids. Germline V lookup: CDR1 KGHSH, CDR2 LQKENI.

This chain connects TRBV6-5 to TRBJ1-1; the D call of TRBD1 rests on TCRdb alone, since no DNA is present to check it. CDR3 length: 15 amino acids. Germline-derived CDR1 and CDR2 are MNHEY and SVGAGI. The CDR3 loop is CASSFSRTGNTEAFF.

The chain employs TRBV20-1 and TRBJ2-1; as DNA is missing, the TRBD2 call by TCRdb cannot be tested. CDR1 is DFQATT and CDR2 is SNEGSKA in the germline V gene (reference sequence). The CDR3 totals 14 residues. The CDR3 sequence is CSARLAERYNEQFF.

The genes are TRBV7-9 and TRBJ2-3; TCRdb's D gene call, TRBD1, goes unchecked for lack of DNA. CDR3 length: 14 residues. In germline, CDR1 is SEHNR, CDR2 FQNEAQ (reference sequence). The CDR3: CASSPRDPWMAQYF.

The chain employs TRBV4-1 and TRBJ2-1; TCRdb names TRBD1, which stays unverified in the absence of DNA. The CDR3 loop spans 14 amino acids. Germline V gene data show CDR1 as MGHRA and CDR2 as YSYEKL. The CDR3 spells CASSPAPDRVVQFF.

This chain uses TRBV27 with TRBJ1-1; TCRdb's D gene call, TRBD1, goes unchecked for lack of DNA. The CDR3 has 11 residues. Germline V CDR1 and CDR2: MNHEY, SMNVEV (reference sequence). The CDR3 is CASSLKRGAFF.

CDR3 residues: CAWGASALWDEQFF. This sequence joins TRBV30 and TRBJ2-1; TCRdb's assignment of TRBD1 cannot be checked, as there is no DNA. Germline lookup yields CDR1 GTSNPN and CDR2 SVGIG (reference sequence). The CDR3 is made up of 14 amino acids.

The chain links TRBV6-5 to TRBJ2-1; the D call from TCRdb, TRBD2, cannot be confirmed without DNA. CDR3 length equals 17 residues. The germline gives CDR1 MNHEY, CDR2 SVGAGI. The CDR3 spells CASSYSRLAGYYNEQFF.

This chain's CDR3 is CASRSGLAVSTDTQYF. The chain employs TRBV6-2 or TRBV6-3 and TRBJ2-3; the D call of TRBD2 rests on TCRdb alone, since no DNA is present to check it. CDR1 is MNHEY, CDR2 SVGEGT, per germline. CDR3 length: 16 residues.

The gene calls are TRBV7-9 and TRBJ1-5; TCRdb gives TRBD1 as the D gene, but with no DNA this cannot be confirmed. Germline lookup yields CDR1 SEHNR and CDR2 FQNEAQ (reference sequence). The CDR3 sequence is 16 residues long. The CDR3 sequence is CASSQDDRDFNQPQHF.

The chain is built from TRBV2 and TRBJ2-3; the D call from TCRdb, TRBD2, cannot be confirmed without DNA. This CDR3 spans 14 amino acids. CDR1 and CDR2 from the germline V gene are SNHLY and FYNNEI. The CDR3 protein is CASRVLPSRATQYF.

This sequence joins TRBV28 and TRBJ2-5; TCRdb returns TRBD1, unconfirmable since there is no DNA. Germline V CDR1 and CDR2: MDHEN, SYDVKM. The CDR3 is made up of 15 amino acids. CDR3: CASSSRQGAWKTQYF.

This chain connects TRBV27 to TRBJ2-1. This CDR3 is 13 amino acids long. The germline V gene has CDR1 MNHEY and CDR2 SMNVEV (reference sequence). The CDR3 is CASSPTIYNEQFF.

This chain connects TRBV5-1 to TRBJ1-5. The CDR3 consists of 14 residues. Germline values: CDR1 SGHRS, CDR2 YFSETQ. The CDR3 here is CASSSDGGDQPQHF.

This chain links TRBV28 with TRBJ1-4; the TRBD1 assignment by TCRdb is unverifiable without DNA. The V gene's germline CDR1 is MDHEN and CDR2 SYDVKM. This CDR3 contains 13 residues. CDR3 loop: CASSGRGTEKLFF.

V is TRBV5-1 and J is TRBJ2-7; no DNA is available, so the TRBD1 call from TCRdb remains unchecked. The CDR3 consists of 15 residues. CDR1 and CDR2 from the germline V gene are SGHRS and YFSETQ. The CDR3 region is CASSSTGRGGYEQYF.

The V call is TRBV7-9, the J call TRBJ2-6. The length of the CDR3 is 15 residues. Germline-derived CDR1 and CDR2 are SEHNR and FQNEAQ (reference sequence). The CDR3 sequence: CASSLGISGANVLTF.

The chain links TRBV27 to TRBJ1-2; TCRdb names TRBD1, which stays unverified in the absence of DNA. Germline-derived CDR1 and CDR2 are MNHEY and SMNVEV (reference sequence). CDR3 length equals 14 residues. CDR3 in amino acids: CASSLWARGDGYTF.

The chain uses TRBV9 and TRBJ1-3. The germline CDR1 and CDR2 sequences are SGDLS and YYNGEE. This CDR3 has 14 amino acids. CDR3 sequence: CASSDGSPGNTIYF.

V gene TRBV10-2 combines with J gene TRBJ2-2; TCRdb indicates TRBD1, and absent DNA this call remains unverified. The CDR3 length is 17 residues. Germline CDR1 and CDR2: WSHSY and SAAADI. Here the CDR3 reads CASRTGGEVANTGELFF.

The chain recombines TRBV10-3 with TRBJ1-6. This CDR3 contains 14 residues. CDR1 is ENHRY, CDR2 SYGVKD, per germline. CDR3 residues: CAISESRLNSPLHF.

The gene calls are TRBV5-1 and TRBJ1-2. CDR3 size: 13 residues. CDR1 and CDR2 from the germline V gene are SGHRS and YFSETQ. CDR3 sequence: CASSPQPSEGYTF.

The chain carries TRBV6-1 and TRBJ2-2; TCRdb's D gene call, TRBD1, goes unchecked for lack of DNA. Germline V gene sequence: CDR1 MNHNS, CDR2 SASEGT. CDR3 length equals 15 residues. The chain's CDR3 is CASKRTGGNTGELFF.

The chain is built from TRBV5-1 and TRBJ2-3; TCRdb lists TRBD1, though no DNA is available to test this call. Germline CDR1 and CDR2: SGHRS and YFSETQ. There are 16 residues in the CDR3. CDR3 amino acids: CASSREDRVGTDTQYF.

The chain is built from TRBV14 and TRBJ1-2; TCRdb gives TRBD1 as the D gene, but with no DNA this cannot be confirmed. The germline CDR1 and CDR2 sequences are SGHDN and FVKESK. This CDR3 comprises 15 residues. This CDR3 reads CASSTRTGWNYGYTF.